Listed below are T cell receptor beta chains from one sample, sequenced in a study of Ad26.COV2.S vaccination and SARS-CoV-2 variants. Clones were sequenced by immunoSEQ multiplex PCR, and TCRdb holds only the in-frame ones, with some missing. Of about 390,000 clones in the sample, 70% to 90% were seen once. The material was peripheral blood, obtained in a trial of Ad26.COV2.S vaccine versus placebo. The receptors were gathered from a person between 18 and 65 years old who received the Ad26.COV2.S COVID-19 vaccine or a placebo. Both conserved end residues are part of each CDR3. D genes are given only for firm matches. Expanded clones get a size class; other rows say once, few or many, or leave the size out.

clone size	V gene	D gene	J gene	CDR3 protein	CDR3 DNA
-	TRBV11-2	TRBD2	TRBJ2-5	CASSLEWRGNQETQYF	TGTGCCAGCAGCTTAGAATGGCGGGGGAACCAAGAGACCCAGTACTTC
-	TRBV5-4	-	TRBJ1-2	CASSVGRDYGYTF	TGTGCCAGCAGCGTAGGACGGGACTATGGCTACACCTTC
-	TRBV4-3	-	TRBJ2-1	CASRRGVSSYNEQFF	TGCGCCAGCAGGAGGGGGGTTAGCTCCTACAATGAGCAGTTCTTC
-	TRBV19	-	TRBJ2-7	CASSISLRAVHEQYF	TGTGCCAGTAGTATCTCCCTCCGAGCCGTCCACGAGCAGTACTTC
-	TRBV5-1	TRBD1	TRBJ2-5	CASSFTDRGQETQYF	TGCGCCAGCAGCTTTACGGACAGGGGGCAAGAGACCCAGTACTTC
-	TRBV6-2/TRBV6-3	TRBD1	TRBJ2-5	CASSTGGGSGTQYF	TGTGCCAGCAGTACAGGGGGTGGGAGCGGGACCCAGTACTTC
-	TRBV24-1	-	TRBJ2-7	CATSDFGPGGSYEQYF	TGTGCCACCAGTGATTTTGGGCCAGGAGGAAGCTACGAGCAGTACTTC
-	TRBV2	-	TRBJ1-4	CASSLTRKGSGEKLFF	TGTGCCAGCAGTCTGACCCGAAAGGGGTCCGGTGAAAAACTGTTTTTT
-	TRBV7-2	-	TRBJ2-1	CASSPAQGGREQFF	TGTGCCAGCAGCCCCGCCCAGGGGGGGCGAGAGCAGTTCTTC
-	TRBV10-3	-	TRBJ1-5	CAISESRGYGQPQHF	TGTGCCATCAGTGAGTCGAGGGGTTATGGTCAGCCCCAGCATTTT
-	TRBV6-5	-	TRBJ2-7	CASSAGRREQYF	TGTGCCAGCAGCGCGGGACGCAGGGAGCAGTACTTC
-	TRBV5-1	-	TRBJ2-7	CASSLEGHEQYF	TGCGCCAGCAGCTTGGAGGGCCACGAGCAGTACTTC
-	TRBV5-1	TRBD2	TRBJ2-3	CASSPRTSGDRTDTQYF	TGCGCCAGCAGCCCGAGGACTAGCGGGGATCGCACAGATACGCAGTATTTT
-	TRBV27	-	TRBJ1-2	CASRGAGYGYTF	TGTGCCAGCAGGGGGGCGGGGTATGGCTACACCTTC
few	TRBV5-4	-	TRBJ1-2	CASSGTGGSLYGYTF	TGTGCCAGCAGCGGAACAGGAGGGTCTTTATATGGCTACACCTTC